This is a list of T cell receptor beta chains from one sample in a study of cytomegalovirus exposure and HLA in healthy donors. Some clones are missing from TCRdb's copy, which holds only in-frame ones; the method was immunoSEQ multiplex PCR. The sample lists some 180,000 clones, around three quarters occurring once. Input material: PBMCs. The receptors were sampled from a man aged 25-40 years in good health and CMV-seronegative. Both conserved end residues are part of each CDR3. D genes are given only for firm matches. The size entry is marked missing in some rows and otherwise reads once, few, many or a size class.

TRBD2 | . | TRBJ2-2 | TRBV10-3 | TGTGCCATCAGTGATGGACTAGCGGGGACGAACACCGGGGAGCTGTTTTTT | CAISDGLAGTNTGELFF
. | . | TRBJ1-4 | TRBV14 | TGTGCCAGCAGCCAACTAGGGGTAGATGAAAAACTGTTTTTT | CASSQLGVDEKLFF
TRBD2 | . | TRBJ2-1 | TRBV5-1 | TGCGCCAGCACCACCTACCCGGGGACCGACGGGACTAGCGGGAGGGACGAGCAGTTCTTC | CASTTYPGTDGTSGRDEQFF
TRBD1 | . | TRBJ2-1 | TRBV5-1 | TGCGCCAGCAGCCCTGGGCCTTCCGGGACAGGGGTACATGAGCAGTTCTTC | CASSPGPSGTGVHEQFF
TRBD1 | . | TRBJ2-2 | TRBV5-1 | TGCGCCAGCAGCTTGGAAGGGGGCGCCGGGAACACCGGGGAGCTGTTTTTT | CASSLEGGAGNTGELFF
. | . | TRBJ2-3 | TRBV28 | TGTGCCAGCAGTTCCCCTAGCACAGATACGCAGTATTTT | CASSSPSTDTQYF
. | . | TRBJ1-2 | TRBV5-4 | TGTGCCAGCAGCTCCCGGACAGAAACCGGCTATGGCTACACCTTC | CASSSRTETGYGYTF
TRBD1 | . | TRBJ2-5 | TRBV5-1 | TGCGCCAGCAGCTTGACAGGGGAAGAGACCCAGTACTTC | CASSLTGEETQYF
TRBD2 | . | TRBJ2-2 | TRBV30 | TGTGCCTGGAGTGTAGGTGGGCTAGCGGGACTCACCGGGGAGCTGTTTTTT | CAWSVGGLAGLTGELFF
. | few | TRBJ1-1 | TRBV6-5 | TGTGCCAGCAGTACGGACAGTAAAGCTTTCTTT | CASSTDSKAFF
. | . | TRBJ1-5 | TRBV16 | TGTGCCAGCAGCCAGAACTTACAGGGCAGACCCGGGGCGCCCCAGCATTTT | CASSQNLQGRPGAPQHF
. | . | TRBJ1-3 | TRBV9 | TGTGCCAGCAGCGGACAGGCCCGCTCTGGAAACACCATATATTTT | CASSGQARSGNTIYF
TRBD1 | . | TRBJ2-5 | TRBV5-8 | TGTGCCAGCAGCCGGGGGACAGGGGCCGGAGGTCAAGAGACCCAGTACTTC | CASSRGTGAGGQETQYF
. | few | TRBJ2-1 | TRBV4-1 | TGCGCCAGCAGCCATCTCCCCACAGGGACCTACAATGAGCAGTTCTTC | CASSHLPTGTYNEQFF
TRBD2 | . | TRBJ2-7 | TRBV28 | TGTGCCAGCCGGTGGGGGGGTACCAATTCCTACGAGCAGTACTTC | CASRWGGTNSYEQYF
TRBD2 | . | TRBJ2-7 | TRBV9 | TGTGCCAGCAGCGACGGGACTAGTGGGAGTTTAGGCGAGCAGTACTTC | CASSDGTSGSLGEQYF
TRBD1 | . | TRBJ2-1 | TRBV29-1 | TGCAGCGTTGCCCGGGACAGCCCTTACAATGAGCAGTTCTTC | CSVARDSPYNEQFF
. | . | TRBJ1-1 | TRBV9 | TGTGCCAGCAGCGTAGTCGGTGGGAACACTGAAGCTTTCTTT | CASSVVGGNTEAFF
TRBD2 | . | TRBJ2-3 | TRBV27 | TGTGCCAGCAGCCTACTAGCGGGAGGGTCAACAGATACGCAGTATTTT | CASSLLAGGSTDTQYF
. | . | TRBJ1-5 | TRBV4-1 | TGCGCCAGCAGCCCGAGCTCGGACAGAGCGTTAGATCAGCCCCAGCATTTT | CASSPSSDRALDQPQHF
TRBD1 | . | TRBJ1-2 | TRBV15 | TGTGCCACCAGCAGACCTCGGACAGGAAACTATGGCTACACCTTC | CATSRPRTGNYGYTF
TRBD2 | few | TRBJ2-3 | TRBV19 | TGTGCCAGTAGTTCTTCCCGCGGGGGGCGCACAGATACGCAGTATTTT | CASSSSRGGRTDTQYF
TRBD1 | . | TRBJ2-7 | TRBV6-1 | TGTGCCAGCACCACGGACAGGGCAGCCTACGAGCAGTACTTC | CASTTDRAAYEQYF
. | . | TRBJ2-1 | TRBV4-2 | TGTGCCAGCAGCCACCCGACTGGTGAGCAGTTCTTC | CASSHPTGEQFF
. | few | TRBJ2-5 | TRBV5-1 | TGCGCCAGCAGCTTGGTTATGGAGACCCAGTACTTC | CASSLVMETQYF
. | . | TRBJ1-2 | TRBV18 | TGTGCCAGCTCACGACAGGATCTTACTGGCTACACCTTC | CASSRQDLTGYTF
TRBD1 | few | TRBJ2-3 | TRBV5-4 | TGTGCCAGCAGCTTAGAGACAGGGCCGGACGCAGATACGCAGTATTTT | CASSLETGPDADTQYF
. | . | TRBJ1-1 | TRBV5-4 | TGTGCCAGCAGCTTTACGGGGAGCACCGAAGCTTTCTTT | CASSFTGSTEAFF
TRBD1 | few | TRBJ2-1 | TRBV6-6 | TGTGCCAGCAACATACGACAGGGCTATGAGCAGTTCTTC | CASNIRQGYEQFF
. | . | TRBJ2-7 | TRBV2 | TGTGCCAGCTATATAACGGGGAGCTCCTACGAGCAGTACTTC | CASYITGSSYEQYF